Listed below are T cell receptor beta chains from one sample, sequenced in a study of T-cell reconstitution after alpha-beta-depleted transplantation in children. TCRdb called the PCR reads again in MiXCR, with one record for every CDR3 protein. The data contain about 260,000 distinct CDR3 sequences, 7.5% to 9.5% of them seen just once; the ten biggest clones take up roughly 5.8%. The source material was PBMCs, mostly from graft donor cells, sampled 180 days after TCRalphabeta/CD19-depleted stem cell transplant. The receptor set was obtained from a male patient younger than 18 who had a stem cell transplant for acute lymphoblastic leukemia, so the T cells may come from the graft donor. The CDR3 runs from the conserved cysteine through the conserved F or W. Each record gives: clone size, V gene, D gene, J gene, CDR3 DNA, CDR3 protein. The D gene is left open where the match is weak. Part of the rows lack a size; the others show once, few, many or a class for expanded clones.

many	TRBV20-1	NA	TRBJ2-2	TGCAGTGCTAGATCCGCAGGGATAGGGGAGCTGTTTTTT	CSARSAGIGELFF
many	TRBV6-1	NA	TRBJ2-5	TGTGCCAGCACCCCACTAGGAACCGAGACCCAGTACTTC	CASTPLGTETQYF
NA	TRBV4-3	NA	TRBJ2-6	TGCGCCAGCAGCCGGGGCCATGTATCTGGGGCCAACGTCCTGACTTTC	CASSRGHVSGANVLTF
few	TRBV6-5	TRBD2	TRBJ2-1	TGTGCCAGCAGTTACGTCGCGGGAGAATCAGATGAGCAGTTCTTC	CASSYVAGESDEQFF
NA	TRBV2	TRBD1	TRBJ2-1	TGTGCCAGCAGTGTCAGACCGGGACAGAACTACAAAGAGCAGTTCTTC	CASSVRPGQNYKEQFF
many	TRBV3-1	NA	TRBJ2-1	TGTGCCAGCAGTCAAGGTAGTAGCGGCTACAATGAGCAGTTCTTC	CASSQGSSGYNEQFF
many	TRBV20-1	TRBD2	TRBJ2-7	TGCAGTGCCCGCTCTAGCGGGGGGCCCTCCGAGCAGTACTTC	CSARSSGGPSEQYF
few	TRBV5-4	TRBD1	TRBJ2-7	TGTGCCAGCAGCTTGGCCGGGACAGGGATTTACGAGCAGTACTTC	CASSLAGTGIYEQYF
many	TRBV4-3	NA	TRBJ2-1	TGCGCCAGCAGCCAAGATCGGGCGGGTTACAATGAGCAGTTCTTC	CASSQDRAGYNEQFF
many	TRBV4-1	NA	TRBJ2-1	TGCGCCAGCAGCCATCTTATAGGGAGAGTTGAGCAGTTCTTC	CASSHLIGRVEQFF
few	TRBV9	NA	TRBJ2-2	TGTCCCAGCAGCGTAGGGCAGGGAAGAGGGGAGCTGTTTTTT	CPSSVGQGRGELFF
many	TRBV20-1	TRBD2	TRBJ2-5	TGCAGTGCCCCAGGACTAGCGGGGGTCGAAGAGACCCAGTACTTC	CSAPGLAGVEETQYF
NA	TRBV4-3	TRBD2	TRBJ2-3	TGCGCCAGCAGCCAATTCCCGGCAACTAGCGGGGGGCCTCGCACAGATACGCAGTATTTT	CASSQFPATSGGPRTDTQYF
many	TRBV10-3	NA	TRBJ1-3	TGTGCCATCAGTGACCAGGGGCGCTTTGGAAACACCATATATTTT	CAISDQGRFGNTIYF
many	TRBV5-1	TRBD1	TRBJ2-3	TGCGCCAGCAGCTTGTCAAGCAGGGGGCACCAACGGGATACGCAGTATTTT	CASSLSSRGHQRDTQYF
many	TRBV20-1	NA	TRBJ1-4	TGCAGTGCTAGAGCGAGTACCTACGGGGGGCCTGGTGAAAAACTGTTTTTT	CSARASTYGGPGEKLFF
many	TRBV29-1	TRBD1	TRBJ1-2	TGCAGCGTTGATACCGCCGGACAGGGGAACTATGGCTACACCTTC	CSVDTAGQGNYGYTF
NA	TRBV5-1	TRBD1	TRBJ1-6	TGCGCCAGCAGCCCCGGGACAGGGAACACCTGGAATTCACCCCTCCACTTT	CASSPGTGNTWNSPLHF
many	TRBV28	NA	TRBJ1-1	TGTGCCAGCAGTCGATTCACAGGCCCGAACACTGAAGCTTTCTTT	CASSRFTGPNTEAFF
many	TRBV25-1	NA	TRBJ1-1	TGTGCCAGCAGCCACCGGGGCACTGAAGCTTTCTTT	CASSHRGTEAFF
many	TRBV21-1	NA	TRBJ2-1	TGTGCCAGCAGCAAAGCGGACAGGGGAGACTACAATGAGCAGTTCTTC	CASSKADRGDYNEQFF
many	TRBV5-6	NA	TRBJ2-7	TGTGCCAGCAGCTGGGACAACTACGAGCAGTACTTC	CASSWDNYEQYF
many	TRBV3-1	TRBD1	TRBJ1-1	TGTGCCAGCAGCACGATGGGACAGGAAGCTTTCTTT	CASSTMGQEAFF
many	TRBV27	TRBD2	TRBJ2-7	TGTGCCAGCAATCGCCGGGAGGGCCACGGGGACGAGCAGTACTTC	CASNRREGHGDEQYF
many	TRBV20-1	NA	TRBJ2-5	TGCAGTGCCACCGCAGCGGGTCTGAAAGAGACCCAGTACTTC	CSATAAGLKETQYF
NA	TRBV29-1	NA	TRBJ2-1	TGCAGCCCCAGCTCGGGAAATGAGCAGTTCTTC	CSPSSGNEQFF
many	TRBV27	NA	TRBJ2-4	TGTGCCAGCAGACCCTCGACAGTGGTCCTAGCCAAAAACATTCAGTACTTC	CASRPSTVVLAKNIQYF
many	TRBV10-3	TRBD2	TRBJ2-1	TGTGCCATCAGTGGGCGACTAGCGGGAGGGTACAATGAGCAGTTCTTC	CAISGRLAGGYNEQFF
many	TRBV7-2	TRBD2	TRBJ2-7	TGTGCCAGCAGCCCGACTAGCCTGGGCGAGCAGTACTTC	CASSPTSLGEQYF
many	TRBV4-3	NA	TRBJ1-5	TGCGCCAGCAGCCAAGGTACCTCCGCGCCCCAGCATTTT	CASSQGTSAPQHF
NA	TRBV4-2	NA	TRBJ1-2	TGTGCCAGCAGCCAAGAGGCCCGAGGGGATTATGGCTACACCTTC	CASSQEARGDYGYTF
many	TRBV27	NA	TRBJ2-1	TGTGCCAGCAGTTTCCTCAGCTCCTACAATGAGCAGTTCTTC	CASSFLSSYNEQFF
many	TRBV3-1	NA	TRBJ2-2	TGTGCCAGCAGCCAAATGGGGGCCGGGGAGCTGTTTTTT	CASSQMGAGELFF
many	TRBV28	TRBD1	TRBJ2-7	TGTGCCAGCAGGACCGGGACAGGGCTATACGAGCAGTACTTC	CASRTGTGLYEQYF
medium-sized	TRBV7-2	TRBD2	TRBJ2-1	TGTGCCAGCAGCTTAGCTAGCGGGATTTACAATGAGCAGTTCTTC	CASSLASGIYNEQFF
NA	TRBV5-1	NA	TRBJ1-2	TGCGCCAGCAGCGAGATCCCAGGAGGCGGCTACACCTTC	CASSEIPGGGYTF
many	TRBV29-1	NA	TRBJ1-1	TGCAGCGCCATGGGCCAGTCGGGGGTGGCTTTCTTT	CSAMGQSGVAFF
many	TRBV5-1	TRBD2	TRBJ2-5	TGCGCCAGCAGCGTCGGGACTAGCGGGGAGCAAGAGACCCAGTACTTC	CASSVGTSGEQETQYF
many	TRBV19	NA	TRBJ1-6	TGTGCCAGTAGTATTGTCCCCGCGGCTTATAATTCACCCCTCCACTTT	CASSIVPAAYNSPLHF
NA	TRBV6-5	NA	TRBJ2-3	TGTGCCAGCAGTTACCCAGGCAGTAGCACAGATACGCAGTATTTT	CASSYPGSSTDTQYF
many	TRBV28	NA	TRBJ1-4	TGTGCCACCGGTAGGGCGGGGGGTGAAAAACTGTTTTTT	CATGRAGGEKLFF
many	TRBV13	NA	TRBJ2-3	TGTGCCAGCAGCGGAACTGGTGGAGATACGCAGTATTTT	CASSGTGGDTQYF
many	TRBV9	NA	TRBJ1-2	TGTGCCAGCAGTAGAGACCTCGTTGCCTCCTATGGCTACACCTTC	CASSRDLVASYGYTF
many	TRBV29-1	NA	TRBJ1-1	TGCAGCGTTCGCCGAAATGACGGGCGGGCTGAAGCTTTCTTT	CSVRRNDGRAEAFF
many	TRBV11-2	NA	TRBJ2-1	TGTGCCAGCAGCTTAGATCGGGGGAGGTTCTTC	CASSLDRGRFF
many	TRBV6-5	NA	TRBJ2-1	TGTGCCAGCAAAAGGAGGGTCAAAAGGGTCGACAATGAGCAGTTCTTC	CASKRRVKRVDNEQFF
many	TRBV28	NA	TRBJ2-7	TGTGCCAGCCTACAGGGGAGGGCCTACGAGCAGTACTTC	CASLQGRAYEQYF
few	TRBV27	TRBD1	TRBJ1-5	TGTGCCAGCAGTTTATTTTGGACAGGGGACCATAGCAATCAGCCCCAGCATTTT	CASSLFWTGDHSNQPQHF
many	TRBV4-1	TRBD2	TRBJ2-1	TGCGCCAGCAGCCAAGAAGCTAGCGGGAGTTGGGATGAGCAGTTCTTC	CASSQEASGSWDEQFF
many	TRBV13	NA	TRBJ2-6	TGTGCCAGCGGGGCTTCCGGGGCCAACGTCCTGACTTTC	CASGASGANVLTF
many	TRBV7-3	TRBD1	TRBJ1-1	TGTGCCAGCAGCTTACAGGGGGCCGGGGACACTGAAGCTTTCTTT	CASSLQGAGDTEAFF
many	TRBV5-1	NA	TRBJ2-6	TGCGCCAGCAGCTTTGGACTGGCTGGGGCCAACGTCCTGACTTTC	CASSFGLAGANVLTF
NA	TRBV19	TRBD1	TRBJ2-5	TGTGCCAGTAACCTAAGCCCCCTCCTTCGTGGCAGGGGGCAACAAGAGACCCAGTACTTC	CASNLSPLLRGRGQQETQYF
many	TRBV27	TRBD1	TRBJ1-6	TGTGCCAGCAGTCCGGACAGGGGAATCTCCTATAATTCACCCCTCCACTTT	CASSPDRGISYNSPLHF
few	TRBV29-1	TRBD2	TRBJ2-1	TGCAGCGTTGATCGATCCCCCACTTCTAGCGGGAGCTCCTACAATGAGCAGTTCTTC	CSVDRSPTSSGSSYNEQFF
many	TRBV7-9	NA	TRBJ2-1	TGTGCCAGCAGCGTTGTTGGAGGGGGCGCGGGAAATGAGCAGTTCTTC	CASSVVGGGAGNEQFF
many	TRBV29-1	NA	TRBJ2-7	TGCAGCGTTGAATTTGGAAGTTTACACTCCGAGCAGTACTTC	CSVEFGSLHSEQYF
medium-sized	TRBV9	NA	TRBJ2-4	TGTGCCAGCAGCGTAGGGGGAACCAAAAACATTCAGTACTTC	CASSVGGTKNIQYF
many	TRBV20-1	TRBD1	TRBJ2-7	TGCAGTGCTAGAGCCCCGGGACAGCCCTACGAGCAGTACTTC	CSARAPGQPYEQYF
many	TRBV5-1	NA	TRBJ1-3	TGCGCCAGCAGCTTGGCTTGGGGCTCTGGAAACACCATATATTTT	CASSLAWGSGNTIYF